The sequence of this T cell receptor beta chain was determined in a study of identical twins. TCRdb itself ran the 5' RACE reads through MiXCR, one entry per CDR3 protein. The table lists around 1.7 million distinct CDR3 sequences, less than 35% of them singletons, with more than 0.25% in the top ten. V gave up 2 bases and J gave up 0 bases, with 14 bases separating them. This CDR3 is built from 18 residues. CDR1 is MNHEY and CDR2 is SMNVEV in the germline V gene (reference sequence). The chain employs TRBV27 and TRBJ1-6; possibly TRBD1 for D (5 bases). The source of this sequence is a newborn girl in good health. The sequenced material came from cord blood. CDR3 DNA sequence: TGTGCCAGCAGTTTAAGGGGTAGTAGGAGCTCCTATAATTCACCCCTCCACTTT. Protein product: CASSLRGSRSSYNSPLHF.